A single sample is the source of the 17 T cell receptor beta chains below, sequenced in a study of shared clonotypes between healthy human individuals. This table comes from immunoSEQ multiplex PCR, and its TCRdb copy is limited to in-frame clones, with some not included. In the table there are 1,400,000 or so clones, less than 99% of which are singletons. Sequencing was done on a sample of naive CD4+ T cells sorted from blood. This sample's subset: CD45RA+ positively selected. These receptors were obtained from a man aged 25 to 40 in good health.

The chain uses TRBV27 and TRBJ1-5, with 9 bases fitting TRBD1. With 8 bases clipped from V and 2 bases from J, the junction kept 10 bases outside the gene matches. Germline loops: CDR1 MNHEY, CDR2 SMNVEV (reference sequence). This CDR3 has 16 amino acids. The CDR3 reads CASRETQGAGNQPQHF. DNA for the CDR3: TGTGCCAGCCGAGAAACACAGGGGGCGGGCAATCAGCCCCAGCATTTT.

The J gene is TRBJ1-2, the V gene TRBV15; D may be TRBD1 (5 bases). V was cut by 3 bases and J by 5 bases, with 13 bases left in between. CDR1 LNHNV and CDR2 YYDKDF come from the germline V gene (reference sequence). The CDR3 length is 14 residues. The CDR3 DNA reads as TGTGCCACCAGCAGTGCAGGCAGGGATTATGGCTACACCTTC. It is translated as CATSSAGRDYGYTF.

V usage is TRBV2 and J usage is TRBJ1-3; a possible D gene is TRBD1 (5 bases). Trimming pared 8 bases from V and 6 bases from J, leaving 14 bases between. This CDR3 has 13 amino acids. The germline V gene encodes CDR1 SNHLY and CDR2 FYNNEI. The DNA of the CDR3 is TGTGCCAGCCGCAGGGCAGGGCAAAACACCATATATTTT. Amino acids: CASRRAGQNTIYF.

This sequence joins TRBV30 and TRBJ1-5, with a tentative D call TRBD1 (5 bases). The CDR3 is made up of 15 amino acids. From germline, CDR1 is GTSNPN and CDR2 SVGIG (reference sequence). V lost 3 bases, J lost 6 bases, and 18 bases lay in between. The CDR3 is CAWSEGGGERQPQHF. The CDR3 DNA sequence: TGTGCCTGGAGCGAGGGCGGAGGGGAACGTCAGCCCCAGCATTTT.

This CDR3 reads CASSGYRGRNYGYTF. In nucleotides, the CDR3 is TGTGCCAGCAGCGGATACAGGGGGCGCAATTATGGCTACACCTTC. This chain uses TRBV7-6 with TRBJ1-2; the match to TRBD1 covers 9 bases. This CDR3 has 15 residues. V shed 5 bases and J 5 bases; nucleotides not matched to a gene: 9. In germline, CDR1 is SGHVS, CDR2 FNYEAQ.

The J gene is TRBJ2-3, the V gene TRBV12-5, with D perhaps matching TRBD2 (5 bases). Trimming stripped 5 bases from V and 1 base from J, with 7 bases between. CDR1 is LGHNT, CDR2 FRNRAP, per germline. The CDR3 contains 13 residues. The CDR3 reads CASGARGTDTQYF. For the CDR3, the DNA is TGTGCTAGTGGTGCGCGGGGCACAGATACGCAGTATTTT.

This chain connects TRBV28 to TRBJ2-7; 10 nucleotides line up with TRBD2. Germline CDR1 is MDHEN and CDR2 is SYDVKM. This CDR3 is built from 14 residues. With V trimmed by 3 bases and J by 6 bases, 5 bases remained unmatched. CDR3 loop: CASSLASGSGEQYF. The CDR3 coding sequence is TGTGCCAGCAGTTTGGCTAGCGGGAGTGGCGAGCAGTACTTC.

The CDR3, as DNA: TGTGCCAGCAGGGGGACGGAAAAATACAATGAGCAGTTCTTC. Its translation is CASRGTEKYNEQFF. The gene calls are TRBV5-6 and TRBJ2-1; either TRBD1 or TRBD2 may supply D (5 bases each). V was cut by 5 bases and J by 4 bases, with 13 bases left in between. The germline gives CDR1 SGHDT, CDR2 YYEEEE. The CDR3 consists of 14 residues.

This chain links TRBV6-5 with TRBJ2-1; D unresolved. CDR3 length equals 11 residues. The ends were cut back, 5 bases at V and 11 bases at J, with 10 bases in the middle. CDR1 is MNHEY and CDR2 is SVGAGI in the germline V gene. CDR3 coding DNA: TGTGCCAGCAGTCAACCGGGCCAGCAGTTCTTC. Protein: CASSQPGQQFF.

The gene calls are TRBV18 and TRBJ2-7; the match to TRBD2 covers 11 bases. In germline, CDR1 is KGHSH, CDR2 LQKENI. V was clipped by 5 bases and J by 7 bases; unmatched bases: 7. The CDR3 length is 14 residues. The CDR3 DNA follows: TGTGCCAGCTCATCTGGACTAGCGGGCGTGGAGCAGTACTTC. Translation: CASSSGLAGVEQYF.

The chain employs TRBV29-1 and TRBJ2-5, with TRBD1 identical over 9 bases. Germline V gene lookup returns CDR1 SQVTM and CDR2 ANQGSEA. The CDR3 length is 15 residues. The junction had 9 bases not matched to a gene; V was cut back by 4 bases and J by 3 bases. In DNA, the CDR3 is TGCAGCGTTGTAGGGGACAGGGTTAGTAAAGAGACCCAGTACTTC. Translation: CSVVGDRVSKETQYF.

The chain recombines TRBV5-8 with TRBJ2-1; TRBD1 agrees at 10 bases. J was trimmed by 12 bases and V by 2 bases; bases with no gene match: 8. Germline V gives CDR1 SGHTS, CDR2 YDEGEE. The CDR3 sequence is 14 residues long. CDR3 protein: CASSFGQGGTPQFF. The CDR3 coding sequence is TGTGCCAGCAGCTTCGGACAGGGGGGAACTCCGCAGTTCTTC.

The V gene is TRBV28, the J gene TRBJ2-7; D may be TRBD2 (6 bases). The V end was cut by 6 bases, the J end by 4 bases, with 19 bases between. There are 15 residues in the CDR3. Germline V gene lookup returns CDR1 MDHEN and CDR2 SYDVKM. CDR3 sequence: CASSALGLLGYEQYF. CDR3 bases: TGTGCCAGCAGCGCCCTGGGACTCCTTGGGTACGAGCAGTACTTC.

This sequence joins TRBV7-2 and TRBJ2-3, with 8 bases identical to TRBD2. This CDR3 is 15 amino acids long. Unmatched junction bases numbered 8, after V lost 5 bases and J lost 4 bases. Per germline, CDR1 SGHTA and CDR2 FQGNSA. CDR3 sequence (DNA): TGTGCCAGCAGCAACAGCGGGAGAGTCGCAGATACGCAGTATTTT. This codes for CASSNSGRVADTQYF. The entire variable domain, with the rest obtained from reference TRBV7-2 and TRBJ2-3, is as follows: GAGVSQSPSNKVTEKGKDVELRCDPISGHTALYWYRQSLGQGLEFLIYFQGNSAPDKSGLPSDRFSAERTGGSVSTLTIQRTQQEDSAVYLCASSNSGRVADTQYFGPGTRLTVL.

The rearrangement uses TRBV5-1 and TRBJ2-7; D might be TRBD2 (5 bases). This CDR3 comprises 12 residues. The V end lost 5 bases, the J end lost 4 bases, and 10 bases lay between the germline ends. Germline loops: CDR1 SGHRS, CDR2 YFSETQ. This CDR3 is CASRAGLYEQYF. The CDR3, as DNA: TGCGCCAGCAGGGCGGGCTTATACGAGCAGTACTTC.

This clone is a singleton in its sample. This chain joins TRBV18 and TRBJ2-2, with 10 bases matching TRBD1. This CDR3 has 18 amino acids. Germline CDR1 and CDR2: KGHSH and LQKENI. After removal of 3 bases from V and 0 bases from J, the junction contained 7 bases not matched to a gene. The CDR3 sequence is CASSPRDRGPPNTGELFF. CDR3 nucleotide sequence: TGTGCCAGCTCACCCCGGGACAGGGGTCCTCCGAACACCGGGGAGCTGTTTTTT. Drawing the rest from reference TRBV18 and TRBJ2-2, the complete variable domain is NAGVMQNPRHLVRRRGQEARLRCSPMKGHSHVYWYRQLPEEGLKFMVYLQKENIIDESGMPKERFSAEFPKEGPSILRIQQVVRGDSAAYFCASSPRDRGPPNTGELFFGEGSRLTVL.

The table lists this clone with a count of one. DNA for the CDR3: TGTGCCAGCGTCCGGGACAGGGGGCATCAGCCCCAGCATTTT. Amino acids: CASVRDRGHQPQHF. This chain links TRBV19 with TRBJ1-5, with 12 bases identical to TRBD1. Germline values: CDR1 LNHDA, CDR2 SQIVND (reference sequence). CDR3 length equals 14 residues. V shed 9 bases, J shed 5 bases, and the junction held 5 bases outside the gene matches.